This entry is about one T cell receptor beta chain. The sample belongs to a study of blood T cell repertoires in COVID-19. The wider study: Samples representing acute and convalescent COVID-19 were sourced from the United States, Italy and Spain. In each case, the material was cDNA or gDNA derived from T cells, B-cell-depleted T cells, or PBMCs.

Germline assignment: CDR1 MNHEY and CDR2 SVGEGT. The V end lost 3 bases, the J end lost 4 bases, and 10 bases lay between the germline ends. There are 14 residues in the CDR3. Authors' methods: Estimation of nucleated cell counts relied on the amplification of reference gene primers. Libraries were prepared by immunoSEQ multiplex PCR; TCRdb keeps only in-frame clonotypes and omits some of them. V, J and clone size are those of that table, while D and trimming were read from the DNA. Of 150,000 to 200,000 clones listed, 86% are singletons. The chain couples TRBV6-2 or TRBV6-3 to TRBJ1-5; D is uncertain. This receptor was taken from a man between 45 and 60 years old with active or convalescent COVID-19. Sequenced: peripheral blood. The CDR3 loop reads CASSYAGSNQPQHF. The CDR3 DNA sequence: TGTGCCAGCAGTTATGCGGGGTCAAATCAGCCCCAGCATTTT.